This entry features one TCR beta chain sequence. Antigen specificity is unknown. The data derive from a study of regulatory T cells. General study findings and limits: Hydrophobic residues at CDR3 positions 6 and 7 were enriched in conventional CD4+ T cells of CD3G-deficient patients.

This CDR3 is built from 17 residues. The germline V gene has CDR1 SGHRS and CDR2 YFSETQ. With 0 bases clipped from V and 2 bases from J, the junction kept 7 bases outside the gene matches. The PCR used 52 TRBV and 13 TRBJ primers. The method was immunoSEQ multiplex PCR; TCRdb's version includes in-frame clones alone and lacks a portion of them. The sample records over 25,000 clones, about 93% being singletons. Sorting split CD4+ cells into CD25-high CD127-low Tregs and CD25-low CD127-high conventional T cells. This receptor was identified in a child younger than 10 with CD3G deficiency. Input material: conventional CD4+ T cells sorted from blood. The chain couples TRBV5-1 to TRBJ2-3, with 9 bases matching TRBD2. CDR3 in amino acids: CASSLGNLAGTTDTQYF. The CDR3 DNA reads as TGCGCCAGCAGCTTGGGCAACCTAGCGGGGACCACAGATACGCAGTATTTT.